The source of this T cell receptor (beta chain) is a study of blood T cell repertoires in COVID-19. For the study at large: Whether acute or convalescent, the COVID-19 samples came from the United States, Italy and Spain. In each case, the material was cDNA or gDNA derived from T cells, B-cell-depleted T cells, or PBMCs.

The authors' processing: Nucleated cell counts were estimated from reference gene primer amplification. Repertoires were generated with immunoSEQ multiplex PCR, while TCRdb's copy carries only in-frame clones and drops some. D and trimming were read from the DNA, whereas the V and J calls and clone size are those reported in that table. The sample has 200,000 to 250,000 clones; 87% are singletons. V lost 0 bases, J lost 5 bases, and 16 bases lay in between. Germline V lookup: CDR1 LGHNA, CDR2 YSLEER. The CDR3 has 16 amino acids. The sample holds one count of this clone. This sequence was found in a young woman who had recovered from COVID-19. Sequencing was done on a sample of peripheral blood. J is TRBJ1-2 and V is TRBV4-3; a possible D gene is TRBD1 (5 bases). In nucleotides, the CDR3 is TGCGCCAGCAGCCAAGATCGTGACGGTGGGGGGTATGGCTACACCTTC. Its protein is CASSQDRDGGGYGYTF.